This T cell receptor beta chain was sequenced in a study of B cell selection in AIRE deficiency. Study-wide findings and caveats: Healthy donors alone shared more than 30% of roughly 4,000 Treg sequences; patients alone about 10%. With only TCRbeta sequenced, around a third of shared healthy Treg sequences overlapped Tconv. About a third of healthy-donor shared Treg TCRbeta sequences appeared in patient Tconv cells.

The regulatory T cell sort gate was CD4+CD25hiCD127low/negative. Only in-frame clones appear in the TCRdb table, and some are missing; sequencing was by immunoSEQ multiplex PCR. The sample has around 26,000 clones; 92% are singletons. CDR1 is LNHDA and CDR2 is SQIVND in the germline V gene (reference sequence). This CDR3 spans 15 amino acids. V shed 3 bases and J 2 bases; nucleotides not matched to a gene: 4. This clone was counted once. Its cognate antigen is unknown. Specimen: CD4+CD25+ Tregs sorted from PBMCs. The TCR originated in a human donor in good health. This chain joins TRBV19 and TRBJ2-1, with 7 bases lining up with TRBD2. The CDR3 DNA is TGTGCCAGTAGTATCGGTGGGGGGGCCTACAATGAGCAGTTCTTC. Protein: CASSIGGGAYNEQFF.